The 25 T cell receptor beta chains below come from one sample, sequenced in a study of regulatory T cells in long-lasting Graves disease. Construction of TCR beta libraries relied on iRepertoire HTBI primers and on Arm-PCR targeting CDR3 regions. One entry per CDR3 protein results from TCRdb running MiXCR on the multiplex PCR reads. The sample yields around 460,000 distinct CDR3 sequences, 13% to 15% seen once. Time point denoted: newly diagnosed GD, antithyroid drugs for less than 3 months. PBMC RNA served as the TCR library source. These data were likewise used in another study, on T cells in Graves' hyperthyroidism and ophthalmopathy.

Sample: peripheral blood mononuclear cells (PBMCs), taken at new diagnosis, from a patient treated with antithyroid drugs. Source of these receptors: a woman aged 45-60 years with Graves disease.

This clonotype was detected ten times or more. DNA for the CDR3: TGTGCCAGCAGTTTGGGGACCGCAGGGTACCTGAACACTGAAGCTTTCTTT. Its translation is CASSLGTAGYLNTEAFF. The chain couples TRBV12-3 or TRBV12-4 to TRBJ1-1; maybe TRBD1 (5 bases). The V and J ends lost 3 bases and 0 bases respectively, with 17 bases between them. The CDR3 extends over 17 amino acids.

The rearrangement uses TRBV28 and TRBJ2-1, with D tentatively TRBD1 (6 bases). This CDR3 region has 13 residues. CDR1 MDHEN and CDR2 SYDVKM come from the germline V gene. V shed 4 bases and J shed 7 bases, with 11 bases lying between them. CDR3 residues: CASSSPDRNEQFF. In nucleotides, the CDR3 is TGTGCCAGCAGTTCCCCGGACAGAAATGAGCAGTTCTTC.

J is TRBJ1-2 and V is TRBV2, with D tentatively TRBD1 (5 bases). CDR1 and CDR2 (germline): SNHLY, FYNNEI. V was cut by 1 base and J by 12 bases, with 21 bases left in between. CDR3 length equals 15 residues. CDR3 protein: CASSEVRAQAEGHTF. DNA for the CDR3: TGTGCCAGCAGTGAAGTACGTGCACAGGCCGAGGGCCACACCTTC.

This clonotype was recorded many times. The CDR3 DNA is TGTGCCTGGAGTTCCGGGACACTGTCCACAGATACGCAGTATTTT. It specifies CAWSSGTLSTDTQYF. The chain has TRBV30 and TRBJ2-3; weak D call: TRBD1 (6 bases). Germline V gene sequence: CDR1 GTSNPN, CDR2 SVGIG (reference sequence). The length of the CDR3 is 15 residues. Trimming took 2 bases from V and 2 from J, leaving 14 bases between them.

This chain connects TRBV30 to TRBJ2-1; D ambiguous. The CDR3 runs to 15 residues. Per the germline V gene, CDR1 is GTSNPN and CDR2 is SVGIG (reference sequence). Between the trimmed V and J ends, which lost 3 bases and 5 bases, there was a span of 17 bases. The CDR3 sequence is CAWRKDGLPNNEQFF. The CDR3 DNA sequence: TGTGCCTGGAGGAAGGATGGCCTCCCGAACAATGAGCAGTTCTTC.

As for this clonotype: No conserved phenylalanine or tryptophan is present at the end of the CDR3, so a read error is the likely explanation. The chain recombines TRBV9 with TRBJ1-6, with D possibly being TRBD1 (6 bases). Germline V gives CDR1 SGDLS, CDR2 YYNGEE. The length of the CDR3 is 14 residues. Trimming pared 0 bases from V and 14 bases from J, leaving 15 bases between. The CDR3: CASSVGQTPGALHY. CDR3 nucleotide sequence: TGTGCCAGCAGCGTAGGACAGACCCCAGGGGCCCTCCACTAT.

This clonotype was counted at least ten times. CDR3 loop: CASSFRESSYNEQFF. CDR3 DNA: TGTGCCAGCAGTTTCCGGGAAAGCTCCTACAATGAGCAGTTCTTC. This chain connects TRBV12-3 or TRBV12-4 to TRBJ2-1; weak D call: TRBD2 (5 bases). The V end lost 3 bases, the J end lost 0 bases, and 9 bases lay between the germline ends. The CDR3 is 15 amino acids.

This clonotype was seen repeatedly, ten times or more. The rearrangement joins TRBV28 to TRBJ2-7; D is unclear. V lost 8 bases and J lost 6, with 20 bases in between. The CDR3 loop spans 14 amino acids. Germline V gene data show CDR1 as MDHEN and CDR2 as SYDVKM. CDR3 sequence: CASPIIPRRSEQYF. The CDR3 coding sequence is TGTGCCAGCCCTATTATCCCTCGTAGGAGCGAGCAGTACTTC.

This clonotype was recorded many times. This sequence joins TRBV6-5 and TRBJ2-7; TRBD1 aligns across 11 bases. The CDR3 contains 16 residues. The V gene end was trimmed by 0 bases and the J gene end by 7 bases; junction bases not matched to a gene: 8. Germline-derived CDR1 and CDR2 are MNHEY and SVGAGI. Written as DNA, the CDR3 is TGTGCCAGCAGTTACTCGACCGGACAGGGGGCGTGGGAGCAGTACTTC. The encoded protein is CASSYSTGQGAWEQYF.

This clonotype was seen many times. V usage is TRBV28 and J usage is TRBJ2-3; 7 bases are shared with TRBD2. The CDR3 is made up of 16 amino acids. Germline values: CDR1 MDHEN, CDR2 SYDVKM. J was trimmed by 2 bases and V by 3 bases; bases with no gene match: 8. CDR3: CASSFFPRDYTDTQYF. Written as DNA, the CDR3 is TGTGCCAGCAGTTTCTTTCCCCGGGACTACACAGATACGCAGTATTTT.

This clonotype was observed many times. The chain joins TRBV20-1 to TRBJ1-5, with a weak D call TRBD1 (6 bases). Trimming left V 7 bases short and J 5 bases short, with 6 bases between. The CDR3 is 10 residues long. Germline loops: CDR1 DFQATT, CDR2 SNEGSKA (reference sequence). DNA for the CDR3: TGCAGTGAGGGGGATCAGCCCCAGCATTTT. It specifies CSEGDQPQHF.

This clonotype was counted at least ten times. The chain uses TRBV7-3 and TRBJ1-1; 8 positions match TRBD1. Germline V gene lookup returns CDR1 SGHTA and CDR2 FQGTGA. Trimming cost V 0 bases and J 0 bases; bases outside gene matches: 3. This CDR3 has 16 amino acids. This chain's CDR3 is CASSLTGTGMNTEAFF. As DNA, the CDR3 is TGTGCCAGCAGCTTAACCGGGACAGGTATGAACACTGAAGCTTTCTTT.

This clonotype was observed many times. The J gene is TRBJ2-1, the V gene TRBV30, with 9 bases matching TRBD2. The CDR3 runs to 17 residues. J lost 0 bases, V lost 3 bases, and 9 bases had no gene match. From germline, CDR1 is GTSNPN and CDR2 SVGIG (reference sequence). The CDR3 DNA reads TGTGCCTGGAGCGCAGGGAGTAGCGGGAGCTCCTACAATGAGCAGTTCTTC. This sequence encodes CAWSAGSSGSSYNEQFF.

The chain recombines TRBV19 with TRBJ2-7; D is undetermined. The CDR3 consists of 12 residues. V shed 9 bases and J shed 2 bases, with 11 bases lying between them. Germline V CDR1 and CDR2: LNHDA, SQIVND (reference sequence). This chain's CDR3 is CASPQITYEQYF. The CDR3 DNA sequence: TGTGCCAGCCCACAGATAACCTACGAGCAGTACTTC.

This clonotype showed up just a few times. The CDR3: CASSEARGVTGFGNSNQPQHF. The CDR3 DNA reads TGTGCCAGCAGTGAAGCGCGCGGGGTAACAGGATTCGGAAATAGCAATCAGCCCCAGCATTTT. This chain links TRBV2 with TRBJ1-5; perhaps TRBD1 as D (5 bases). The germline CDR1 and CDR2 sequences are SNHLY and FYNNEI. V was pared by 0 bases and J by 0 bases, with 24 bases between. This CDR3 spans 21 amino acids.

This clonotype was detected many times. V usage is TRBV28 and J usage is TRBJ2-6; D is possibly TRBD1 or TRBD2 (5 bases each). Germline-derived CDR1 and CDR2 are MDHEN and SYDVKM. CDR3 length equals 18 residues. The V end was cut by 4 bases, the J end by 2 bases, with 18 bases between. Here the CDR3 reads CASSYGAGMGTGANVLTF. The CDR3 nucleotides are TGTGCCAGCAGTTATGGGGCGGGCATGGGCACTGGGGCCAACGTCCTGACTTTC.

This clonotype was picked up many times. The chain has TRBV7-9 and TRBJ1-1; the D is unclear. Looked up from germline, CDR1 is SEHNR and CDR2 is FQNEAQ (reference sequence). V was trimmed by 4 bases and J by 7 bases, leaving 10 bases between them. The CDR3 loop spans 12 amino acids. CDR3 residues: CASSSETFEAFF. The DNA for the CDR3 is TGTGCCAGCAGCTCTGAAACTTTTGAAGCTTTCTTT.

This chain connects TRBV4-1 to TRBJ2-7; 7 bases fit TRBD1. The CDR3 totals 15 residues. V lost 1 base, J lost 0 bases, and 3 bases stayed unmatched. Looked up from germline, CDR1 is MGHRA and CDR2 is YSYEKL. The CDR3 bases are TGCGCCAGCAGCCAAGGAGACAGGGCCTCCTACGAGCAGTACTTC. Its protein is CASSQGDRASYEQYF.

The rearrangement uses TRBV29-1 and TRBJ2-5; 7 nucleotides agree with TRBD1. V lost 7 bases and J lost 7; bases outside the gene matches: 6. This CDR3 comprises 11 residues. CDR1 SQVTM and CDR2 ANQGSEA come from the germline V gene. Here the CDR3 DNA reads TGCAGCGGGGGGACAGCTCTGACCCAGTACTTC. Its protein is CSGGTALTQYF.

At least ten counts were recorded for this clonotype. The J gene is TRBJ2-2, the V gene TRBV28; 7 bases agree with TRBD2. Germline V gene data show CDR1 as MDHEN and CDR2 as SYDVKM. V trimming: 2 bases; J trimming: 4 bases; junction bases outside the gene matches: 4. The CDR3 is 15 amino acids. The CDR3 nucleotides read TGTGCCAGCAGTTTAGAAGGCGGGGGCACCGGGGAGCTGTTTTTT. This encodes CASSLEGGGTGELFF.

This sequence joins TRBV10-3 and TRBJ2-7; 10 positions match TRBD2. From germline, CDR1 is ENHRY and CDR2 SYGVKD. Germline trimming cut 5 bases from V and 4 bases from J; bases unmatched to any gene: 5. The CDR3 spans 14 residues. For the CDR3, the DNA is TGTGCCATCAGTACTAGCGGGGCTCTTTACGAGCAGTACTTC. Translated: CAISTSGALYEQYF.

About this clonotype: A much bigger clone sits one base away, suggesting this may be a read error. The chain employs TRBV28 and TRBJ1-3; D is uncertain. This CDR3 region has 11 residues. V was shortened by 8 bases and J by 6 bases, with 8 bases between the two germline ends. CDR1 is MDHEN, CDR2 SYDVKM, per germline. Here the CDR3 reads CASVGENTIYF. The CDR3 nucleotides read TGTGCCAGCGTCGGTGAAAACACCATATATTTT.

Ten or more counts support this clonotype. The CDR3, as DNA: TGTGCCAGCAGCTTGACTAGTTACCAAGAGACCCAGTACTTC. This encodes CASSLTSYQETQYF. The V and J genes are TRBV6-1 and TRBJ2-5; possibly TRBD2 for D (6 bases). CDR1 and CDR2 from the germline V gene are MNHNS and SASEGT. CDR3 size: 14 residues. Between the trimmed V and J ends, which lost 6 bases and 0 bases, there was a span of 11 bases.

Only a few counts were recorded for this clonotype. It may be a read error: a sequence one base away is much more abundant. The chain combines TRBV11-2 with TRBJ2-5; D unclear. V dropped 3 bases and J dropped 2 bases, with 7 bases sitting between them. From germline, CDR1 is SGHAT and CDR2 FQNNGV. This CDR3 contains 13 residues. CDR3 nucleotide sequence: TGTGCCAGCAGCTTTCAGCTTCAAGAGACCCAGTACTTC. This encodes CASSFQLQETQYF.

This clonotype has only a few counts. The chain employs TRBV6-2 or TRBV6-3 and TRBJ2-2; possible D gene TRBD2, 6 bases. Trimming cost V 0 bases and J 0 bases, with 8 bases left between them. CDR1 is MNHEY, CDR2 SVGEGT, per germline. This CDR3 spans 16 amino acids. The DNA for the CDR3 is TGTGCCAGCAGTTACTCGCGGGACGCGAACACCGGGGAGCTGTTTTTT. Protein: CASSYSRDANTGELFF.